This section outlines one T cell receptor (beta chain) sequence together with its context. Its binding antigen is unknown. One base away there is no much larger clone; base qualities are not given. The data were taken from a study of circulating tumor DNA in untreated peripheral T-cell lymphoma (dated by TCRdb to about 2021). Library construction relied on the immunoSEQ multiplex PCR assay. The table comes from immuneACCESS by way of TCRdb, which keeps in-frame sequences with V and J called. Part of the clones is missing from these tables; in studies checked, under half for an unresolved V gene and the rest for unknown reasons. This sample gives around 10,000 clones in total; about 76% of them show up just once. Around 30% of the sample belongs to the ten largest clones. The CDR3 covers 15 residues, taking in both the cysteine and the phenylalanine. The sequence is cut down to CDR3 DNA, 45 bases in frame from base 1. V drops 3 bases and J drops 5 bases, leaving 16 bases in between. The CDR1 and CDR2 encoded by the germline V gene are KGHSH and LQKENI.

What the research found in general, with its limitations: Tumor-specific clonotypes turned up in around 73% of patients, identified from about 90% of baseline tissues and from about 67% of baseline serum samples.

Tumor-specific TCR clonotypes were identified by sequencing baseline tumor tissue collected before treatment. The study used next-generation sequencing of T-cell receptor sequences to monitor peripheral T-cell lymphoma patients receiving frontline treatment on a trial. The sample comprised tumor tissue. This TCR derives from a human donor with peripheral T-cell lymphoma. Recombination linked TRBV18 to TRBJ1-1; TRBD1 could be the D gene, as 5 bases match. Here is the DNA: TGTGCCAGCTCACCGTCGGGGCAGATGAGGACTGAAGCTTTCTTT. Its protein is CASSPSGQMRTEAFF.